A selection of T cell receptor beta chains follows, all from one sample in a study of graft-versus-host responses after intestinal transplantation. This table comes from immunoSEQ multiplex PCR, and its TCRdb copy is limited to in-frame clones, with some not included. The table lists about 22,000 clones, roughly four fifths of them singletons. Specimen: ileum tissue, collected 12 days after intestinal transplant. Receptor source: a human patient who received an intestinal transplant, so some T cells may come from the graft donor. Each CDR3 is given with its conserved first and last residue. The order of the fields is CDR3 length, clone size, V gene, D gene, J gene, CDR3 protein, CDR3 DNA. The D gene is left open where the match is weak. Some rows mark clone size as missing; the rest say once, few, many or name a class of expanded clone.

16	-	TRBV19	-	TRBJ2-1	CASTSGAPGLYNEQFF	TGTGCCAGTACTTCAGGGGCGCCTGGCCTCTACAATGAGCAGTTCTTC
13	-	TRBV2	-	TRBJ2-2	CASRLAYTGELFF	TGTGCCAGCCGGCTAGCGTACACCGGGGAGCTGTTTTTT
14	medium-sized	TRBV5-4	-	TRBJ2-4	CASSLEGPGSIQYF	TGTGCCAGCAGCTTGGAGGGCCCCGGGAGCATTCAGTACTTC
15	once	TRBV6-1	-	TRBJ1-1	CASSTHTTGYTEAFF	TGTGCCAGCAGTACCCACACAACAGGGTACACAGAGGCTTTCTTT
17	-	TRBV11-2	-	TRBJ2-7	CAKGDRGGLAASYEQYF	TGTGCCAAAGGGGACAGGGGGGGACTAGCGGCCTCCTACGAGCAGTACTTC
17	-	TRBV9	TRBD2	TRBJ2-1	CASSAGLAGDPYNEQFF	TGTGCCAGCAGCGCCGGACTAGCGGGAGATCCCTACAATGAGCAGTTCTTC
15	-	TRBV18	-	TRBJ2-7	CASSPGTTRANEQYF	TGTGCCAGCTCACCGGGGACAACGAGGGCCAACGAGCAGTACTTC
14	-	TRBV6-1	-	TRBJ2-7	CASSEAGQIYEQYF	TGTGCCAGCAGTGAAGCCGGTCAAATTTACGAGCAGTACTTC
15	-	TRBV2	TRBD1	TRBJ1-1	CASPGQETVNTEAFF	TGTGCCAGCCCCGGACAGGAGACAGTGAACACTGAAGCTTTTTTT
14	-	TRBV10-3	-	TRBJ1-5	CAISDTLPGQPQHF	TGTGCCATCAGTGATACTCTACCCGGTCAGCCCCAGCATTTT
14	few	TRBV27	-	TRBJ2-1	CASSLADSYNEQFF	TGTGCCAGCAGTTTAGCAGATTCCTACAATGAGCAGTTCTTC
15	-	TRBV5-4	TRBD1	TRBJ2-5	CASSLVGQVEETQYF	TGTGCCAGCAGCTTGGTTGGACAGGTGGAGGAGACCCAGTACTTC
15	-	TRBV5-6	TRBD2	TRBJ2-1	CASSWGLATYNEQFF	TGTGCCAGCAGCTGGGGACTAGCGACCTACAATGAGCAGTTCTTC
15	-	TRBV7-9	TRBD2	TRBJ2-1	CASSLASGGVSEQFF	TGTGCCAGCAGCTTAGCTAGCGGGGGGGTAAGTGAGCAGTTCTTC
12	-	TRBV9	-	TRBJ2-3	CASSAQGDTQYF	TGTGCCAGCAGCGCCCAGGGGGATACGCAGTATTTT
10	-	TRBV5-8	-	TRBJ2-3	CASSPRTQYF	TGTGCCAGCAGCCCCAGAACGCAGTATTTT
14	-	TRBV5-5	-	TRBJ1-1	CASSLAPLNTEAFF	TGTGCCAGCAGCTTAGCACCGTTGAACACTGAAGCTTTCTTT
14	-	TRBV11-2	-	TRBJ2-7	CASTRDPYSYEQYF	TGTGCCAGTACGCGGGACCCCTACTCCTACGAGCAGTACTTC
14	-	TRBV27	-	TRBJ1-5	CASSLSKRGQPQHF	TGTGCCAGCAGTTTATCGAAAAGGGGACAGCCCCAGCATTTT
16	-	TRBV1	-	TRBJ2-5	CTSSQVGGGRRETQYF	TGCACCAGCAGCCAAGTGGGGGGGGGCCGACGAGAGACCCAGTACTTC
15	-	TRBV18	TRBD1	TRBJ2-5	CASSPQGTGFKTQYF	TGTGCCAGCTCACCCCAGGGGACAGGGTTTAAGACCCAGTACTTC
12	-	TRBV6-5	-	TRBJ2-7	CASSSKTYEQYF	TGTGCCAGCAGTTCCAAAACATACGAGCAGTACTTC
14	few	TRBV4-2	-	TRBJ1-5	CASSPGLGNQPQHF	TGTGCCAGCAGCCCCGGACTCGGCAATCAGCCCCAGCATTTT
15	-	TRBV5-4	TRBD2	TRBJ2-1	CASSLGLAGDIVQFF	TGTGCCAGCAGCTTGGGACTAGCGGGGGACATCGTGCAGTTCTTC
13	-	TRBV6-1	-	TRBJ2-7	CASLKSRSYEQYF	TGTGCCAGCCTAAAGAGCCGGTCCTACGAGCAGTACTTC
14	-	TRBV18	-	TRBJ2-5	CASSPIDTQETQYF	TGTGCCAGCTCACCCATCGACACCCAAGAGACCCAGTACTTC
14	-	TRBV6-1	-	TRBJ2-3	CASTPGEESDTQYF	TGTGCCAGCACGCCGGGAGAGGAGTCAGATACGCAGTATTTT
15	-	TRBV5-1	-	TRBJ2-7	CASSLGGRSSYEQYF	TGCGCCAGCAGCTTGGGTGGGAGGAGCTCCTACGAGCAGTACTTC